This TCR beta chain was obtained from a study of blood T cell repertoires in COVID-19. As for the study in general: The United States, Italy and Spain provided the acute and convalescent COVID-19 samples. PBMCs, B-cell-depleted T cells, or T cells provided the cDNA or gDNA that made up the material.

With 0 bases removed from V and 7 bases from J, the gap between germline ends came to 21 bases. The CDR3 is 17 amino acids. The V gene's germline CDR1 is MNHEY and CDR2 SMNVEV (reference sequence). Per the original methods: The authors estimated nucleated cell counts from reference gene primer amplification. Sequencing was performed with immunoSEQ multiplex PCR; in TCRdb, only in-frame clones are kept and a portion is missing. V and J calls and clone size are given by that table; D and trimming were obtained from the DNA. This sample carries approximately 140,000 clones, approximately 87% of them seen once, and the ten largest clones take approximately 1.2%. Participant reports of clinical history set cohort assignment.

This TCR was sampled from a woman in her 30s with acute COVID-19. Source material: PBMCs or T cells enriched from blood (not recorded which). The chain is built from TRBV27 and TRBJ1-2, with TRBD1 as a possible D gene (6 bases). The CDR3 reads CASSLSTKGTGGFGYTF. DNA for the CDR3: TGTGCCAGCAGTTTATCGACAAAGGGCACGGGGGGCTTTGGCTACACCTTC.